The entry below gives a single T cell receptor beta chain sequence along with its context. What it binds is unknown. This entry belongs to a study of shared clonotypes between healthy human individuals. Background on the study: Researchers assigned three CD4 naive, three CD4 memory, two CD8 naive and one CD8 memory plate to each donor. Study-wide findings and caveats: Generally, naive subsets came out with larger estimated richness than memory subsets. Clonotypes shared by all four sorted-subset donors had higher generation probabilities than non-shared clonotypes.

Assay used: immunoSEQ multiplex PCR; TCRdb lists only in-frame clones, some missing. The sample gives millions of clones, 85% to 95% of which show up once; around 0.4% is in the top ten. CDR3 size: 16 residues. Germline V gene lookup returns CDR1 SGHAT and CDR2 FQNNGV. The ends lost 5 bases at V and 0 bases at J; junction bases unmatched: 6. The sample consisted of naive CD4+ T cells from PBMCs. This sample's subset: CD45RA+ positively selected. The origin of this receptor is a man between 18 and 35 years old in good health. Some clones in this sample may be carry-over from other donors' samples. The V call is TRBV11-2, the J call TRBJ2-3; TRBD2 matches at 9 bases. The CDR3 reads CASSPGTSRSTDTQYF. The CDR3 bases are TGTGCCAGCAGCCCCGGGACTAGCCGAAGCACAGATACGCAGTATTTT.